This TCR beta chain was profiled in a study of OX40 agonist ivuxolimab in advanced cancers. Study results and caveats: The CD4+ and CD8+ T cells in the blood had expanded clonally by week 6 at 0.1 to 3.0 mg/kg. Expanded clones belonging to CD8+ T cells outnumbered, on average, those of CD4+.

The protocol was immunoSEQ multiplex PCR, while the TCRdb copy is restricted to in-frame clones and leaves out a portion. The sample includes approximately 58,000 clones, around 80% of them seen just once. As for this clone: Its matching antigen is unknown.

Germline CDR1 is MNHNY and CDR2 is SVGAGI (reference sequence). This CDR3 contains 14 residues. The ends were cut back, 0 bases at V and 5 bases at J, with 7 bases in the middle. The material sequenced was CD4+ or CD8+ T cells sorted from blood, taken in a trial of the OX40 agonist ivuxolimab. The genes are TRBV6-6 and TRBJ2-2; the D gene is possibly TRBD2 (5 bases). The source of this sequence is an adult with an advanced solid tumor such as melanoma, head and neck, liver or kidney cancer. CDR3 residues: CASSYSRGTGELFF. Written as DNA, the CDR3 is TGTGCCAGCAGTTACTCTCGGGGAACCGGGGAGCTGTTTTTT.